Below, one T cell receptor beta chain is given with its context. What it recognizes is unknown. The data are from a study of cytomegalovirus exposure and HLA in healthy donors. General study results and limits: In a later analysis, an Asian-associated ancestry cluster reportedly showed fewer N-insertions than the approximately 620-donor mean.

PCR involved 60 Vbeta and 13 Jbeta primers. Clones were sequenced by immunoSEQ multiplex PCR, and TCRdb holds only the in-frame ones, with some missing. Its listing shows approximately 80,000 clones. Trimming took off 7 bases at V and 4 bases at J, with 13 bases between the two ends. The germline gives CDR1 LNHDA, CDR2 SQIVND (reference sequence). This CDR3 has 13 residues. This TCR derives from a man between 18 and 29 years old in good health and CMV-seropositive. The chain is built from TRBV19 and TRBJ1-1; D possibly corresponds to TRBD1 (5 bases). Sequencing input: PBMCs. CDR3 loop: CASIRRGGTEAFF. As DNA, the CDR3 is TGTGCCAGTATCCGAAGGGGAGGCACTGAAGCTTTCTTT. The whole variable domain, remainder taken from reference TRBV19 and TRBJ1-1, is DGGITQSPKYLFRKEGQNVTLSCEQNLNHDAMYWYRQDPGQGLRLIYYSQIVNDFQKGDIAEGYSVSREKKESFPLTVTSAQKNPTAFYLCASIRRGGTEAFFGQGTRLTVV.